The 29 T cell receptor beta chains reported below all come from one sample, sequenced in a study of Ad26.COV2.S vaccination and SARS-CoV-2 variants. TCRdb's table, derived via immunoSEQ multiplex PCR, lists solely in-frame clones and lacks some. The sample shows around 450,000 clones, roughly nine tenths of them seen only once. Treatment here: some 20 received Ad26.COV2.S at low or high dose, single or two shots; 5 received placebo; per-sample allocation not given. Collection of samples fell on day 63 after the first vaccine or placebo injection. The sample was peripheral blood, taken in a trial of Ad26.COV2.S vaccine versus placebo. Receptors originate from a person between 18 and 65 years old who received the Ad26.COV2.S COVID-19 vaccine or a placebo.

CDR3 region: CASSDSSYEQYV. The CDR3 coding sequence is TGCGCCAGCAGCGACAGCTCCTACGAGCAGTACGTC. The chain links TRBV5-1 to TRBJ2-7; tentative D call: TRBD1 (5 bases). The V end was cut by 4 bases, the J end by 0 bases, with 5 bases between. This CDR3 is built from 12 residues. Germline V lookup: CDR1 SGHRS, CDR2 YFSETQ.

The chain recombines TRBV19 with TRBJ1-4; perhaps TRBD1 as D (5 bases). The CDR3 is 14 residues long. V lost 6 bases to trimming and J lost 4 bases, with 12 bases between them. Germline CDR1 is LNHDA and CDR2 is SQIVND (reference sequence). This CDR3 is CASRARGGNEKLFF. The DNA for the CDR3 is TGTGCCAGTAGAGCCCGGGGCGGTAATGAAAAACTGTTTTTT.

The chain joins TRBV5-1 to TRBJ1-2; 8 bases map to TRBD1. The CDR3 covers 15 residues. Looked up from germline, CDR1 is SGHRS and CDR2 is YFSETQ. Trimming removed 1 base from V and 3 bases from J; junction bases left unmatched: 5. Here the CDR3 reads CASSLKGQEDYGYTF. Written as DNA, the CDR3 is TGCGCCAGCAGCTTGAAGGGACAGGAAGACTATGGCTACACCTTC. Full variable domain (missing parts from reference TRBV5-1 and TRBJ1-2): KAGVTQTPRYLIKTRGQQVTLSCSPISGHRSVSWYQQTPGQGLQFLFEYFSETQRNKGNFPGRFSGRQFSNSRSEMNVSTLELGDSALYLCASSLKGQEDYGYTFGSGTRLTVV.

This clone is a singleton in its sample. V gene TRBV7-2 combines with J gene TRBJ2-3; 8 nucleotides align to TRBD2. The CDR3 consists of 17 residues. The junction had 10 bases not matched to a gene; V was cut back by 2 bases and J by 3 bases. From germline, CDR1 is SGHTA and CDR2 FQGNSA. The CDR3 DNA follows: TGTGCCAGCAGCTTACGTCCCAGCGGGAGTGTGACAGATACGCAGTATTTT. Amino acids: CASSLRPSGSVTDTQYF. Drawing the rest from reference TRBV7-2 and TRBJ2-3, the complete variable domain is GAGVSQSPSNKVTEKGKDVELRCDPISGHTALYWYRQSLGQGLEFLIYFQGNSAPDKSGLPSDRFSAERTGGSVSTLTIQRTQQEDSAVYLCASSLRPSGSVTDTQYFGPGTRLTVL.

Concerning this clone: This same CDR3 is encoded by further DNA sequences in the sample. CDR3 bases: TGTGCCAGCTCACCACCGACGAGTGAAAAACTGTTTTTT. Amino acid sequence: CASSPPTSEKLFF. The chain employs TRBV18 and TRBJ1-4; D unclear. The V end lost 0 bases, the J end lost 7 bases, and 6 bases lay between the germline ends. The CDR3 contains 13 residues. Germline CDR1 and CDR2: KGHSH and LQKENI. Combining the CDR3 with reference TRBV18 and TRBJ1-4 gives the whole variable domain NAGVMQNPRHLVRRRGQEARLRCSPMKGHSHVYWYRQLPEEGLKFMVYLQKENIIDESGMPKERFSAEFPKEGPSILRIQQVVRGDSAAYFCASSPPTSEKLFFGSGTQLSVL.

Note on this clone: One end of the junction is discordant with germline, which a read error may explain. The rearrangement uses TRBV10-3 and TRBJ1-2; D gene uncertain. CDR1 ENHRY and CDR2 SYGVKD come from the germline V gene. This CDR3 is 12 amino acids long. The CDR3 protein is CTSQSENYGYTF. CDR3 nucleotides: TGCACCAGCCAATCCGAGAACTATGGCTACACCTTC.

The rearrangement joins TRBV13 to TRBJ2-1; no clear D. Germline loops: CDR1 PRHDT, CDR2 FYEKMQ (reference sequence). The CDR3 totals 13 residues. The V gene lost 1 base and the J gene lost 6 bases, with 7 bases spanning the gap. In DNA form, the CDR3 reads TGTGCCAGCAGCTTAGTTTGGGGCAATGAGCAGTTCTTC. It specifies CASSLVWGNEQFF.

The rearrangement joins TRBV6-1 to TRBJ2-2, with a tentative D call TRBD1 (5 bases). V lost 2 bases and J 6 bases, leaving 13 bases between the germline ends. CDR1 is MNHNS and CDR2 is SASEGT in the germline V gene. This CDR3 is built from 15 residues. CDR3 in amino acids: CASSELRRQSGELFF. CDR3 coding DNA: TGTGCCAGCAGTGAATTGAGGAGACAGTCCGGGGAGCTGTTTTTT.

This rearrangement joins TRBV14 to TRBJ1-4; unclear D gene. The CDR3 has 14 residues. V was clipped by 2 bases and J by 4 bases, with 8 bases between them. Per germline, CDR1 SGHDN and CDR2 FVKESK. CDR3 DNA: TGTGCCAGCAGCCAAATTAACAGTAATGAAAAACTGTTTTTT. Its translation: CASSQINSNEKLFF.

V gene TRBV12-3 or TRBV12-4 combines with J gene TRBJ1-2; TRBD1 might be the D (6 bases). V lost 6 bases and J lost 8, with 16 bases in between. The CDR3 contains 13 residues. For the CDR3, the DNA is TGTGCCAGCAGGCCCGCGGGGGGCGGCGGCTACACCTTC. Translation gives CASRPAGGGGYTF.

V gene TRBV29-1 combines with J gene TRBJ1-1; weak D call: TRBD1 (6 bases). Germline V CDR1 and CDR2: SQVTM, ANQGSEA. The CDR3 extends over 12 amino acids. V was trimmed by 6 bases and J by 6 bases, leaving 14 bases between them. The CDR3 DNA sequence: TGCAGCGTCGACGGGGGCCCGGCTGAAGCTTTCTTT. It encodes CSVDGGPAEAFF.

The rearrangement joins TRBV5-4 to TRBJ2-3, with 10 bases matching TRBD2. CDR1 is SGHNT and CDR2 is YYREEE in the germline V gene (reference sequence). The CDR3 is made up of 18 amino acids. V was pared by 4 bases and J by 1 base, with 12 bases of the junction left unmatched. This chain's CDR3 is CASSTWISGGPGTDTQYF. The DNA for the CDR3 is TGTGCCAGCAGCACGTGGATTAGCGGGGGGCCTGGCACAGATACGCAGTATTTT.

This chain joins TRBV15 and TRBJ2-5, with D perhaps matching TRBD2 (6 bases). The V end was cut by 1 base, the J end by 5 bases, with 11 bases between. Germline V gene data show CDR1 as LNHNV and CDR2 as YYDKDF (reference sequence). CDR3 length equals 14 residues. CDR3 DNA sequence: TGTGCCACCAGCAGAGGGACTATTAGTGAGACCCAGTACTTC. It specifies CATSRGTISETQYF.

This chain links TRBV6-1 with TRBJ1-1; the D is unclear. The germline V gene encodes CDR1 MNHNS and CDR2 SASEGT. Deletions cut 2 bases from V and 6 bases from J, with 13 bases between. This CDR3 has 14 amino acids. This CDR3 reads CASSELPGFPEAFF. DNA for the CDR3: TGTGCCAGCAGTGAACTCCCAGGTTTCCCTGAAGCTTTCTTT.

This CDR3 is CASSEYEGWYNEQFF. CDR3 nucleotides: TGTGCCAGCAGTGAATATGAGGGATGGTACAATGAGCAGTTCTTC. The rearrangement uses TRBV6-4 and TRBJ2-1, with TRBD2 as a possible D gene (5 bases). The CDR3 length is 15 residues. Germline CDR1 is MRHNA and CDR2 is SNTAGT. With 3 bases removed from V and 4 bases from J, the gap between germline ends came to 13 bases.

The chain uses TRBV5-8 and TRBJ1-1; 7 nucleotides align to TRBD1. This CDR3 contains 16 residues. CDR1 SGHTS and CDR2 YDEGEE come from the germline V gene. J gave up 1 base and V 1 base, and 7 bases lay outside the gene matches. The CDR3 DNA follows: TGTGCCAGCAGCTTGTCAGGGGGAGACCGGAACACTGAAGCTTTCTTT. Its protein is CASSLSGGDRNTEAFF.

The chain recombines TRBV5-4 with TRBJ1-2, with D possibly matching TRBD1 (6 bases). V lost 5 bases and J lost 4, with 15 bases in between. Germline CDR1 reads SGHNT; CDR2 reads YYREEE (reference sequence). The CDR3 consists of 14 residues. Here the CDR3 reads CASSPGGLGYGYTF. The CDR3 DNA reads TGTGCCAGCAGTCCTGGGGGCCTAGGCTATGGCTACACCTTC.

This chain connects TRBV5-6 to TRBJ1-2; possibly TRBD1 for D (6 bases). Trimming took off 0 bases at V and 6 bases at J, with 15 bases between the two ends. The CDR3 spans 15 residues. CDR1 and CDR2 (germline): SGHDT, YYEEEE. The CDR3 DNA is TGTGCCAGCAGCTTGGCCGAGGGGGAATGGCATGGCTACACCTTC. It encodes CASSLAEGEWHGYTF.

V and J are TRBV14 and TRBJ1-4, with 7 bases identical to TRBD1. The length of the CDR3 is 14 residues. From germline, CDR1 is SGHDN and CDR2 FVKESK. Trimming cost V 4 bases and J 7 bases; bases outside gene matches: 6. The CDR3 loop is CASSRQGEGEKLFF. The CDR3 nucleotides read TGTGCCAGCAGCCGCCAGGGGGAGGGTGAAAAACTGTTTTTT. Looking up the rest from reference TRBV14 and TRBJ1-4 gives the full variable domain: EAGVTQFPSHSVIEKGQTVTLRCDPISGHDNLYWYRRVMGKEIKFLLHFVKESKQDESGMPNNRFLAERTGGTYSTLKVQPAELEDSGVYFCASSRQGEGEKLFFGSGTQLSVL.

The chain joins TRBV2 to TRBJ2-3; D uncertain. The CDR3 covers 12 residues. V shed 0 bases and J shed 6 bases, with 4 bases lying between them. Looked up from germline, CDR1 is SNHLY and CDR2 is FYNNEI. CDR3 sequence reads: CASSEAGDTQYF. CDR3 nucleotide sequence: TGTGCCAGCAGTGAAGCGGGCGATACGCAGTATTTT.

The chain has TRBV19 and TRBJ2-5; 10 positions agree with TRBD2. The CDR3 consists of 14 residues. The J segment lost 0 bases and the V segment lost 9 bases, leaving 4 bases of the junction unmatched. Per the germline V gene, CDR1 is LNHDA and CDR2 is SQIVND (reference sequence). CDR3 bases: TGTGCCAGCAGGACTAGCGGATACCAAGAGACCCAGTACTTC. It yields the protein CASRTSGYQETQYF.

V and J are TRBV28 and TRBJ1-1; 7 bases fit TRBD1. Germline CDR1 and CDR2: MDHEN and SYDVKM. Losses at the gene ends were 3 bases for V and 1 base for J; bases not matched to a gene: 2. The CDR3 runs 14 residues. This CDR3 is CASSLTGWNTEAFF. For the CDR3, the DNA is TGTGCCAGCAGTTTGACAGGGTGGAACACTGAAGCTTTCTTT.

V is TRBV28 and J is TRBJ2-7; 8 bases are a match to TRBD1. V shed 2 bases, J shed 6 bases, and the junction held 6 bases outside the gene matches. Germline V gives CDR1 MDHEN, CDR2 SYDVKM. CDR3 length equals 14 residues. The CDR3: CASSLVAGGAEQYF. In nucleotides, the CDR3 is TGTGCCAGCAGTTTAGTGGCAGGGGGCGCCGAGCAGTACTTC.

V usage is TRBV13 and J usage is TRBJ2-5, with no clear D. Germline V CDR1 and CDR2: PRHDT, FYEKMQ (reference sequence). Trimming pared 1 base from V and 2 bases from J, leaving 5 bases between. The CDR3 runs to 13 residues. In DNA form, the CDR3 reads TGTGCCAGCAGCTTAGCCAGGCAAGAGACCCAGTACTTC. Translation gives CASSLARQETQYF.

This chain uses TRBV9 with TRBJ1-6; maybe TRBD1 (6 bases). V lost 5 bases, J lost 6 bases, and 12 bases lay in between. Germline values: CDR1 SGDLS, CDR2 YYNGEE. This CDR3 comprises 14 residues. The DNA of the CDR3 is TGTGCCAGCAGTGACACAGGGTTTAATTCACCCCTCCACTTT. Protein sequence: CASSDTGFNSPLHF.

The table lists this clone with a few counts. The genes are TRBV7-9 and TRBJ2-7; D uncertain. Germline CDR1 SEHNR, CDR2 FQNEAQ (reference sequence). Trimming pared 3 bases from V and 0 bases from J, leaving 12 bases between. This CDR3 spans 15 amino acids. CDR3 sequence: CASSFVGGSSYEQYF. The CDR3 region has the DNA TGTGCCAGCAGCTTTGTTGGCGGAAGCTCCTACGAGCAGTACTTC.

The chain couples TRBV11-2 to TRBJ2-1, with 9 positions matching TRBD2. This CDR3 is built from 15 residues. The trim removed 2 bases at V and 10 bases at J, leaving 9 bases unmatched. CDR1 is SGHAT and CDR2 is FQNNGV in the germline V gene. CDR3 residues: CASSLNRWAGGEQFF. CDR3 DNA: TGTGCCAGCAGCTTAAATCGGTGGGCGGGAGGGGAGCAGTTCTTC.

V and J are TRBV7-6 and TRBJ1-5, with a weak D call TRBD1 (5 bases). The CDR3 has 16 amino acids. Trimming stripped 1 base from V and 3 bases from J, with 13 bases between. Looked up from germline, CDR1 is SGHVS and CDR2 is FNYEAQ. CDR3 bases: TGTGCCAGCAGCTTAGGTGGGGGAACGGACAATCAGCCCCAGCATTTT. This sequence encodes CASSLGGGTDNQPQHF.

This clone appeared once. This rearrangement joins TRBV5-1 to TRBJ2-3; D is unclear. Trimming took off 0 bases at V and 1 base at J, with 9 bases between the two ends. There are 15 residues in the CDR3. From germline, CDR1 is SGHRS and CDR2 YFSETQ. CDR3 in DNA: TGCGCCAGCAGCTTGGGCCCCGACGGCACAGATACGCAGTATTTT. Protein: CASSLGPDGTDTQYF. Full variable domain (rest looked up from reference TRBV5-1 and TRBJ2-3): KAGVTQTPRYLIKTRGQQVTLSCSPISGHRSVSWYQQTPGQGLQFLFEYFSETQRNKGNFPGRFSGRQFSNSRSEMNVSTLELGDSALYLCASSLGPDGTDTQYFGPGTRLTVL.